The present T cell receptor (beta chain) was sequenced within a study of control samples from healthy donors and cancer patients. Assay used: immunoSEQ multiplex PCR; TCRdb lists only in-frame clones, some missing. The data hold about 120,000 clones, with about 83% observed a single time. Deletions cut 5 bases from V and 4 bases from J, with 8 bases between. Germline CDR1 is SGHTA and CDR2 is FQGNSA. This CDR3 is 12 amino acids long. Within the sample, this clone is medium-sized. The sequence came from a man in his thirties or forties in good health. Sequenced: blood. The chain joins TRBV7-2 to TRBJ2-5; D may be TRBD1 (6 bases). Written as DNA, the CDR3 is TGTGCCAGCAGCCTACAGGGAGAGACCCAGTACTTC. Its translation: CASSLQGETQYF.